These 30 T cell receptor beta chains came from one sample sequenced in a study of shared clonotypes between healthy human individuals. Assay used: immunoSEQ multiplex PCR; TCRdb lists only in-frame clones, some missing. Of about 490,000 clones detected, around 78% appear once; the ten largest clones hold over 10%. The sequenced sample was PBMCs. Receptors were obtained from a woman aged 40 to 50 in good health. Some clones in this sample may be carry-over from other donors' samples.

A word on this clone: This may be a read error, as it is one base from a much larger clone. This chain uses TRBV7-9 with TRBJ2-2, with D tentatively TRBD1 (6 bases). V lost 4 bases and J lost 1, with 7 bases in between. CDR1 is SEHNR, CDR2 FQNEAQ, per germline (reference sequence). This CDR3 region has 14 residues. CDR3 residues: CASSSGQNTGELFF. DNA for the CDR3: TGTGCCAGCAGCTCGGGACAGAACACCGGGGAGCTGTTTTTT.

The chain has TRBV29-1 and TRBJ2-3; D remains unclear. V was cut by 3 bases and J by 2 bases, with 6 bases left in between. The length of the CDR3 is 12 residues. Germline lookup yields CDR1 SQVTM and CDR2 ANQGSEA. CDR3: CSVDVYTDTQYF. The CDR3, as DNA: TGCAGCGTTGACGTATACACAGATACGCAGTATTTT.

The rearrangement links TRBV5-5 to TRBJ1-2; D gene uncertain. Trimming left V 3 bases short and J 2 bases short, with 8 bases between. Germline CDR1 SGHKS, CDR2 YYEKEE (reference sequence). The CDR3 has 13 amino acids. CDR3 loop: CASSSISNYGYTF. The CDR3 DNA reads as TGTGCCAGCAGCTCAATATCCAACTATGGCTACACCTTC.

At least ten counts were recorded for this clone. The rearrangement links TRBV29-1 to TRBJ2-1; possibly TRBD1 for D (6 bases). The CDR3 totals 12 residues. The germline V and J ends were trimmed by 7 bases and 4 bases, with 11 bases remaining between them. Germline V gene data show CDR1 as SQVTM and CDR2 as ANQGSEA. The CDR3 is CSAYTGYNEQFF. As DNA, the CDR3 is TGCAGCGCTTATACAGGGTACAATGAGCAGTTCTTC.

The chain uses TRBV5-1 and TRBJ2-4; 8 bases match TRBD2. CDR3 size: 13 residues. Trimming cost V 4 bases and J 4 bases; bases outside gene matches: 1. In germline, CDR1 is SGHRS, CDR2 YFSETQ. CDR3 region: CASSAGGKNIQYF. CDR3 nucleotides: TGCGCCAGCAGCGCGGGAGGAAAAAACATTCAGTACTTC.

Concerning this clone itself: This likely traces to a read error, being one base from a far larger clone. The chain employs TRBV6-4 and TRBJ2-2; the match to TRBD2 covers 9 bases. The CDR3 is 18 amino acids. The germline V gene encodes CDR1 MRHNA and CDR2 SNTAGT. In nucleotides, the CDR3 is TGTGCCAGCAAGTCGTTAGCGGGAGACGAGACGAACATCGGGGAGCTGTTTTTT. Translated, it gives CASKSLAGDETNIGELFF.

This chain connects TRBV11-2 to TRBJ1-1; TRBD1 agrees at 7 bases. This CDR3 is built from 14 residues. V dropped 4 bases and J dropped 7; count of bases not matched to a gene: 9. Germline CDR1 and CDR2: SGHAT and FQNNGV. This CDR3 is CASSSPRQGSEAFF. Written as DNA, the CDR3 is TGTGCCAGCAGCTCACCAAGACAGGGAAGTGAAGCTTTCTTT.

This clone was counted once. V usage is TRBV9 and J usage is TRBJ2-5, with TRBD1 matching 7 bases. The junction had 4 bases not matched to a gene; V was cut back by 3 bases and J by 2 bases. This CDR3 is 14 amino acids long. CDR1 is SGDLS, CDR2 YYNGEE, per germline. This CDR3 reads CASSGRDSQETQYF. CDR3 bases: TGTGCCAGCAGCGGCCGGGACAGTCAAGAGACCCAGTACTTC. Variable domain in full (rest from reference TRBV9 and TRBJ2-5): DSGVTQTPKHLITATGQRVTLRCSPRSGDLSVYWYQQSLDQGLQFLIQYYNGEERAKGNILERFSAQQFPDLHSELNLSSLELGDSALYFCASSGRDSQETQYFGPGTRLLVL.

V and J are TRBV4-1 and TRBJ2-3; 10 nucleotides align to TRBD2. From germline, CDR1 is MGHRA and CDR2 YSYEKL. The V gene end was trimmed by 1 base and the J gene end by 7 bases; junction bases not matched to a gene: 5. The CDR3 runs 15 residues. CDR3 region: CASSQVSSGGYTQYF. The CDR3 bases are TGCGCCAGCAGCCAAGTCTCTAGCGGGGGATATACGCAGTATTTT.

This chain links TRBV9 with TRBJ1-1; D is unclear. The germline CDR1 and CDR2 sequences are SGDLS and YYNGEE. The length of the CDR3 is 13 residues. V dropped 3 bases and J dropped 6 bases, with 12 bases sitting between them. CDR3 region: CASSGNTSPEAFF. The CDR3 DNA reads TGTGCCAGCAGCGGGAATACGAGTCCTGAAGCTTTCTTT. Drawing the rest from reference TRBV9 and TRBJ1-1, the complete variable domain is DSGVTQTPKHLITATGQRVTLRCSPRSGDLSVYWYQQSLDQGLQFLIQYYNGEERAKGNILERFSAQQFPDLHSELNLSSLELGDSALYFCASSGNTSPEAFFGQGTRLTVV.

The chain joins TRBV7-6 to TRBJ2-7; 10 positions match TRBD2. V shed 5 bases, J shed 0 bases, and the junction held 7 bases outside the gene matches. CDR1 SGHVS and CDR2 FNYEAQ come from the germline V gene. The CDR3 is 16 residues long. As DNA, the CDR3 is TGTGCCAGCAGCCTCAACAGCGGGAGGGTCTCCTACGAGCAGTACTTC. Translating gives CASSLNSGRVSYEQYF.

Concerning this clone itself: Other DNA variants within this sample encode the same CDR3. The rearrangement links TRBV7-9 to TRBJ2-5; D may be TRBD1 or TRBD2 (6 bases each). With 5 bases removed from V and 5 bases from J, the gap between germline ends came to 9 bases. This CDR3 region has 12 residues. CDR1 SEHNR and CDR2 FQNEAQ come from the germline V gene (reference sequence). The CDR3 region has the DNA TGTGCCAGCAGCCAAGGGGGGGAGACCCAGTACTTC. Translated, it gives CASSQGGETQYF.

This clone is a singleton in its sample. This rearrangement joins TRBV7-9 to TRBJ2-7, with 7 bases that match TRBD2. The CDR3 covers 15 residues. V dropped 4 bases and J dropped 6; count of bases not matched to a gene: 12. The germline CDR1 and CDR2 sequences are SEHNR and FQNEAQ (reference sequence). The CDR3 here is CASSSFLGGPGEQYF. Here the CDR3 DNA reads TGTGCCAGCAGCTCCTTTTTGGGAGGGCCCGGCGAGCAGTACTTC.

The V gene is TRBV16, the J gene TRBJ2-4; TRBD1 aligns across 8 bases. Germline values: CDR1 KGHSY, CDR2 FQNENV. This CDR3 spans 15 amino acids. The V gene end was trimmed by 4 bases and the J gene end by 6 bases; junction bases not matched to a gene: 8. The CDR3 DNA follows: TGTGCCAGCAGCCTCCAGGGGGCCGTGGGAAACATTCAGTACTTC. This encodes CASSLQGAVGNIQYF.

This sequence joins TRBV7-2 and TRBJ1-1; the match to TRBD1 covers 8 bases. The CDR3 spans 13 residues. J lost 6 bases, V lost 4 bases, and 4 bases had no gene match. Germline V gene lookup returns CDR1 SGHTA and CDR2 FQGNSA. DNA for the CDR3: TGTGCCAGCAGCTCACAGGGGGAATCTGAAGCTTTCTTT. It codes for CASSSQGESEAFF.

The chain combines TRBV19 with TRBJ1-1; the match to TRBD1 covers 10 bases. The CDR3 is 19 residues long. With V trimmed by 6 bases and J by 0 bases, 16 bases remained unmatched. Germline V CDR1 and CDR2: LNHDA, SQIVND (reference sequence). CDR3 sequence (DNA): TGTGCCAGTAGCTGGCGATCGGGGACAGGGGCAATTATGAACACTGAAGCTTTCTTT. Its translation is CASSWRSGTGAIMNTEAFF.

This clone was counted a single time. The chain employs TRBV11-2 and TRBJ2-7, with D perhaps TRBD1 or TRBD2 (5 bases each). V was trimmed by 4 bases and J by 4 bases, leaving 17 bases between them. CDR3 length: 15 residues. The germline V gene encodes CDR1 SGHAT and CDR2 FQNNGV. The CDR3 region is CASSSYRSGAYEQYF. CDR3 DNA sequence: TGTGCCAGCAGCTCTTACAGGTCCGGGGCTTACGAGCAGTACTTC.

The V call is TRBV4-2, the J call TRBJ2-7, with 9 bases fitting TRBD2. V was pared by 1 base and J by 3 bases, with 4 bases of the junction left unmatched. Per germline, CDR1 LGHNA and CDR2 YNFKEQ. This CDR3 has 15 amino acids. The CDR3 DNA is TGTGCCAGCAGCCAAGCACGGACTAGCGTCTACGAGCAGTACTTC. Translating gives CASSQARTSVYEQYF.

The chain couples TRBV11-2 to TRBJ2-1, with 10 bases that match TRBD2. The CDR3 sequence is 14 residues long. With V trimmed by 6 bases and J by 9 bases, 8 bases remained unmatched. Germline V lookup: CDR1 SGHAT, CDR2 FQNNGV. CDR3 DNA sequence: TGTGCCAGCAGTCTAGCGGGAGAGTTCACTGAGCAGTTCTTC. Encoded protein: CASSLAGEFTEQFF.

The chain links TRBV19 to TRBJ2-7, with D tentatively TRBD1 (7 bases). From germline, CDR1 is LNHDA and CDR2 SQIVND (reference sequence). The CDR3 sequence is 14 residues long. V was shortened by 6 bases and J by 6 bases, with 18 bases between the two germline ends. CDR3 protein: CASRQTGTAGEQYF. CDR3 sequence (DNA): TGTGCCAGTAGACAAACCGGGACAGCGGGCGAGCAGTACTTC.

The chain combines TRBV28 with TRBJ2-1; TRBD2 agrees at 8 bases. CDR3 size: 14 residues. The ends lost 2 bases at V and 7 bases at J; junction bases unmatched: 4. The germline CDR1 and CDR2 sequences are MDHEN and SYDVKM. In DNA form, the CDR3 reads TGTGCCAGCAGTTTAGGGACTAGTCAGAATGAGCAGTTCTTC. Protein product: CASSLGTSQNEQFF.

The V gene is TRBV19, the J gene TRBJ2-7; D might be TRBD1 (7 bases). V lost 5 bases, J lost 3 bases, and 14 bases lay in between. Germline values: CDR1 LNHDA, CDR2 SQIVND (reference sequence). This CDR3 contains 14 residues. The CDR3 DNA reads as TGTGCCAGTAGTGCGAACAGGGGAGGCTACGAGCAGTACTTC. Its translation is CASSANRGGYEQYF.

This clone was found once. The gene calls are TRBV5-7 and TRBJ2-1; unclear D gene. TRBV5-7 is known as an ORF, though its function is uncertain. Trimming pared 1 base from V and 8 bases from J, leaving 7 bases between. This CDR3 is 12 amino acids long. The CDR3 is CASSLRFYEQFF. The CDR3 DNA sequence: TGTGCCAGCAGCTTGCGATTCTATGAGCAGTTCTTC.

The CDR3 loop is CASSPPGQDGYTF. The CDR3, as DNA: TGTGCCAGCAGCCCACCGGGACAGGATGGCTACACCTTC. The chain links TRBV5-6 to TRBJ1-2, with 8 positions matching TRBD1. Germline CDR1 SGHDT, CDR2 YYEEEE. With V trimmed by 4 bases and J by 6 bases, 5 bases remained unmatched. The CDR3 is made up of 13 amino acids.

The DNA of the CDR3 is TGTGCCAGCTTAAAACGGGGGTCCTACGAGCAGTACTTC. Its translation: CASLKRGSYEQYF. The V and J genes are TRBV28 and TRBJ2-7; D might be TRBD2 (6 bases). The CDR3 covers 13 residues. The germline V and J ends were trimmed by 8 bases and 1 base, with 12 bases remaining between them. CDR1 MDHEN and CDR2 SYDVKM come from the germline V gene.

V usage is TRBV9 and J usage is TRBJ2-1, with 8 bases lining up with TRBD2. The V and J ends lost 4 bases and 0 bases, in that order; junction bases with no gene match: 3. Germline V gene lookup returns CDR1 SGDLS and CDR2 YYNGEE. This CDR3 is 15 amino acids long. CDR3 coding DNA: TGTGCCAGCAGCATAGCGGGGAGCTCCTACAATGAGCAGTTCTTC. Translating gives CASSIAGSSYNEQFF.

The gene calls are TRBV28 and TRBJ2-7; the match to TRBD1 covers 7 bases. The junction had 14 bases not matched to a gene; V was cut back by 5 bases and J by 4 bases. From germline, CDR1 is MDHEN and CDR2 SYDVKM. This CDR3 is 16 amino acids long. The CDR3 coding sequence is TGTGCCAGCAGTGCGACAGGGATCACAAACGTATACGAGCAGTACTTC. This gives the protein CASSATGITNVYEQYF.

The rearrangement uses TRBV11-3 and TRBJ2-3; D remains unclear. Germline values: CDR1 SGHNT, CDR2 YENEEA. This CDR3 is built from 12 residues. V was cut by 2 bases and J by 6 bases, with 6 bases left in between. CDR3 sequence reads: CASSLSEDTQYF. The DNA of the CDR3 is TGTGCCAGCAGCTTAAGCGAGGATACGCAGTATTTT.

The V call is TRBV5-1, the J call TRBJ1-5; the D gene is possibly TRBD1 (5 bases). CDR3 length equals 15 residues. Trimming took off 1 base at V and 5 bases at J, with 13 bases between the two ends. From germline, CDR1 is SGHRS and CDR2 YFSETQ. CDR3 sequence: CASSLFGRDDQPQHF. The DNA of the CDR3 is TGCGCCAGCAGCTTGTTCGGCAGGGATGATCAGCCCCAGCATTTT.

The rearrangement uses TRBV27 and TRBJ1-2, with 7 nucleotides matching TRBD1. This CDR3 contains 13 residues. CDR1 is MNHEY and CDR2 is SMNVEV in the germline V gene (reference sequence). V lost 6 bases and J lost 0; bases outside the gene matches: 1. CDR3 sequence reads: CASRTGSNYGYTF. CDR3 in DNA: TGTGCCAGCAGGACAGGGTCTAACTATGGCTACACCTTC.